This paragraph covers one TCR beta chain sequence. Repertoires were generated with immunoSEQ multiplex PCR, while TCRdb's copy carries only in-frame clones and drops some. Of under 80,000 clones in the sample, approximately 90% were seen once. This entry is derived from a study of T cell responses to AZD1222 COVID-19 vaccine. V shed 4 bases and J shed 3 bases, with 6 bases lying between them. The germline gives CDR1 MGHRA, CDR2 YSYEKL. CDR3 length: 12 residues. This specimen consisted of peripheral blood, obtained 28 days after the second AZD1222 dose. This receptor was taken from an adult who received the AZD1222 COVID-19 vaccine. The chain combines TRBV4-1 with TRBJ2-5; D is ambiguous. CDR3 amino acids: CASSPGKETQYF. The CDR3 nucleotides read TGCGCCAGCAGCCCAGGAAAAGAGACCCAGTACTTC.